One sample yielded the 32 T cell receptor beta chains listed below, sequenced in a study of T cells after yellow fever vaccination. MiXCR, run by TCRdb on the 5' RACE reads, gives a single entry per CDR3 protein. The profile shows under 200,000 distinct CDR3 sequences, roughly 11% of them singletons. The sequenced sample was CD8+ T cells sorted from PBMCs, obtained 15 days after the yellow fever booster vaccination. The receptor set was obtained from a man younger than 35 who received the YFV17D yellow fever vaccine.

This clonotype was found a few times. This sequence joins TRBV7-9 and TRBJ1-4; D gene ambiguous. V was cut by 2 bases and J by 6 bases, with 7 bases left in between. CDR1 and CDR2 (germline): SEHNR, FQNEAQ (reference sequence). The length of the CDR3 is 13 residues. CDR3 protein: CASSLLEDEKLFF. The CDR3 nucleotides are TGTGCCAGCAGCTTATTAGAGGATGAAAAACTGTTTTTT.

In DNA form, the CDR3 reads TGTGCCAGCAGTTTATCAGAAAGACTAGCGGGAGATACGCAGTATTTT. As protein: CASSLSERLAGDTQYF. This rearrangement joins TRBV27 to TRBJ2-3, with 10 bases fitting TRBD2. The V gene end was trimmed by 0 bases and the J gene end by 5 bases; junction bases not matched to a gene: 5. The CDR3 consists of 16 residues. Germline V gene data show CDR1 as MNHEY and CDR2 as SMNVEV (reference sequence).

This clonotype was counted ten times or more. This chain joins TRBV12-3 or TRBV12-4 and TRBJ2-1; 16 nucleotides line up with TRBD2. The CDR3 has 17 amino acids. The V segment lost 4 bases and the J segment 8 bases; nucleotides outside the gene matches: 8. The CDR3 here is CASSSPGTSGGAHEQFF. The CDR3 nucleotides are TGTGCCAGCAGTTCTCCCGGGACTAGCGGGGGGGCACATGAGCAGTTCTTC.

Only a few counts were recorded for this clonotype. The chain recombines TRBV6-6 with TRBJ2-3, with TRBD2 as a possible D gene (5 bases). This CDR3 contains 14 residues. CDR1 is MNHNY, CDR2 SVGAGI, per germline (reference sequence). Trimming stripped 5 bases from V and 1 base from J, with 10 bases between. The CDR3 here is CASSPGLGTDTQYF. The CDR3 nucleotides are TGTGCCAGCAGTCCTGGACTCGGCACAGATACGCAGTATTTT.

This clonotype was observed many times. The V gene is TRBV4-1, the J gene TRBJ2-1, with D perhaps TRBD1 (6 bases). CDR1 is MGHRA, CDR2 YSYEKL, per germline. The germline V and J ends were trimmed by 3 bases and 5 bases, with 11 bases remaining between them. The CDR3 consists of 14 residues. CDR3 DNA: TGCGCCAGCAGCCAGAGGACAGAGCACAATGAGCAGTTCTTC. Amino acid sequence: CASSQRTEHNEQFF.

This clonotype was counted at least ten times. This chain links TRBV12-3 or TRBV12-4 with TRBJ2-2; 7 bases align to TRBD1. Unmatched junction bases numbered 10, after V lost 6 bases and J lost 6 bases. The CDR3 is 15 amino acids. The CDR3 reads CASSRPPTGSGELFF. Here the CDR3 DNA reads TGTGCCAGCAGCCGACCTCCGACAGGGTCCGGGGAGCTGTTTTTT.

The chain carries TRBV29-1 and TRBJ2-3; 9 bases line up with TRBD1. The germline V gene has CDR1 SQVTM and CDR2 ANQGSEA. After removal of 7 bases from V and 6 bases from J, the junction contained 11 bases not matched to a gene. The length of the CDR3 is 14 residues. CDR3 amino acids: CSAGDRDSWDTQYF. CDR3 bases: TGCAGCGCCGGGGACAGGGATTCGTGGGATACGCAGTATTTT.

This chain connects TRBV29-1 to TRBJ1-1; no reliable D call. The germline V and J ends were trimmed by 1 base and 6 bases, with 15 bases remaining between them. The V gene's germline CDR1 is SQVTM and CDR2 ANQGSEA. The CDR3 length is 14 residues. CDR3 DNA sequence: TGCAGCGTTGAAGGCTTCCAGGCCAACTCTGAAGCTTTCTTT. This codes for CSVEGFQANSEAFF. Full variable domain (rest looked up from reference TRBV29-1 and TRBJ1-1): SAVISQKPSRDICQRGTSLTIQCQVDSQVTMMFWYRQQPGQSLTLIATANQGSEATYESGFVIDKFPISRPNLTFSTLTVSNMSPEDSSIYLCSVEGFQANSEAFFGQGTRLTVV.

The genes are TRBV6-2 or TRBV6-3 and TRBJ2-7; no clear D gene. Germline lookup yields CDR1 MNHEY and CDR2 SVGEGT. V lost 5 bases to trimming and J lost 1 base, with 9 bases between them. CDR3 length equals 13 residues. The CDR3 region is CASSPALSYEQYV. DNA for the CDR3: TGTGCCAGCAGTCCAGCACTATCCTACGAGCAGTACGTC.

V usage is TRBV7-9 and J usage is TRBJ2-2, with TRBD2 identical over 12 bases. The CDR3 contains 17 residues. Unmatched junction bases numbered 3, after V lost 0 bases and J lost 4 bases. Germline V gene lookup returns CDR1 SEHNR and CDR2 FQNEAQ (reference sequence). CDR3 nucleotides: TGTGCCAGCAGCTTAGCAGGGGGACTAGCGGGCACCGGGGAGCTGTTTTTT. It specifies CASSLAGGLAGTGELFF.

The chain has TRBV27 and TRBJ1-3; D unclear. V lost 7 bases, J lost 4 bases, and 5 bases lay in between. The CDR3 has 11 amino acids. Germline CDR1 is MNHEY and CDR2 is SMNVEV (reference sequence). DNA for the CDR3: TGTGCCAGCATTAACGGAAACACCATATATTTT. This sequence encodes CASINGNTIYF.

In its sample, this clonotype was seen many times. The chain joins TRBV27 to TRBJ1-1; possibly TRBD1 for D (6 bases). With 7 bases removed from V and 6 bases from J, the gap between germline ends came to 12 bases. CDR1 and CDR2 from the germline V gene are MNHEY and SMNVEV (reference sequence). This CDR3 region has 12 residues. CDR3 sequence: CASIGWGPEAFF. DNA of the CDR3: TGTGCCAGCATAGGTTGGGGGCCTGAAGCTTTCTTT.

This clonotype was counted a few times. The chain has TRBV25-1 and TRBJ1-1; D unclear. The CDR3 has 15 amino acids. The germline V gene has CDR1 MGHDK and CDR2 SYGVNS. Trimming left V 6 bases short and J 1 base short, with 15 bases between. CDR3 region: CASRSLEGRNTEAFF. Here the CDR3 DNA reads TGTGCCAGCAGGTCGTTGGAGGGAAGGAACACTGAAGCTTTCTTT.

CDR3: CASNPGRGGSYEQYV. The CDR3 nucleotides are TGTGCCAGCAACCCGGGTCGAGGGGGATCCTACGAGCAGTACGTC. This rearrangement joins TRBV28 to TRBJ2-7; D might be TRBD1 (6 bases). Germline CDR1 reads MDHEN; CDR2 reads SYDVKM. V was shortened by 7 bases and J by 1 base, with 17 bases between the two germline ends. The CDR3 runs 15 residues.

The genes are TRBV4-1 and TRBJ2-3; D gene uncertain. Trimming stripped 3 bases from V and 2 bases from J, with 6 bases between. The CDR3 has 13 amino acids. CDR1 MGHRA and CDR2 YSYEKL come from the germline V gene. The CDR3: CASSQDHTDTQYF. The CDR3 DNA follows: TGCGCCAGCAGCCAGGATCACACAGATACGCAGTATTTT.

There are a few counts of this clonotype. The V call is TRBV6-6, the J call TRBJ1-1; a possible D gene is TRBD1 (5 bases). V was trimmed by 6 bases and J by 11 bases, leaving 19 bases between them. The CDR3 sequence is 13 residues long. CDR1 and CDR2 (germline): MNHNY, SVGAGI (reference sequence). CDR3 residues: CASRGGLAGNAFF. CDR3 sequence (DNA): TGTGCCAGCAGGGGGGGGTTGGCAGGGAATGCTTTCTTT.

CDR3 DNA: TGTGCCAGCAGCTATAGGGACAGGTGGGGCGGCCTGGGAGGCTACACCTTC. Amino acid sequence: CASSYRDRWGGLGGYTF. The chain carries TRBV7-2 and TRBJ1-2, with 8 positions matching TRBD1. Trimming took 4 bases from V and 8 from J; bases not matched to a gene: 18. CDR1 is SGHTA, CDR2 FQGNSA, per germline. CDR3 length equals 17 residues.

This clonotype came up once. This chain connects TRBV7-9 to TRBJ1-3, with a possible D match to TRBD1 (5 bases). V was trimmed by 5 bases and J by 4 bases, leaving 12 bases between them. The CDR3 spans 14 residues. Germline V gene data show CDR1 as SEHNR and CDR2 as FQNEAQ (reference sequence). The CDR3 DNA sequence: TGTGCCAGCAGCCAGCAGGGTGCGGGAAACACCATATATTTT. Protein: CASSQQGAGNTIYF.

This clonotype was counted only a few times. The V and J genes are TRBV27 and TRBJ2-5; possibly TRBD2 for D (6 bases). V was trimmed by 4 bases and J by 1 base, leaving 13 bases between them. Germline V gene sequence: CDR1 MNHEY, CDR2 SMNVEV (reference sequence). This CDR3 contains 15 residues. In DNA, the CDR3 is TGTGCCAGCAGTTACGGGCTAGCGTCCCAAGAGACCCAGTACTTC. It encodes CASSYGLASQETQYF.

This chain connects TRBV4-1 to TRBJ1-1; 7 positions agree with TRBD1. Trimming cost V 4 bases and J 1 base; bases outside gene matches: 6. Germline values: CDR1 MGHRA, CDR2 YSYEKL. The CDR3 has 15 amino acids. DNA for the CDR3: TGCGCCAGCAGCCCCTGGACAGGCGAGAACACTGAAGCTTTCTTT. Amino acids: CASSPWTGENTEAFF.

CDR3 coding DNA: TGTGCCAGCACGGATCCGGGACAGGGGGCGAATGAGCAGTTCTTC. Protein sequence: CASTDPGQGANEQFF. This rearrangement joins TRBV28 to TRBJ2-1; 12 bases fit TRBD1. The junction had 8 bases not matched to a gene; V was cut back by 7 bases and J by 7 bases. The CDR3 is 15 residues long. Germline V lookup: CDR1 MDHEN, CDR2 SYDVKM. The complete variable domain, with remaining parts taken from reference TRBV28 and TRBJ2-1, reads DVKVTQSSRYLVKRTGEKVFLECVQDMDHENMFWYRQDPGLGLRLIYFSYDVKMKEKGDIPEGYSVSREKKERFSLILESASTNQTSMYLCASTDPGQGANEQFFGPGTRLTVL.

This clonotype occurred many times. The chain recombines TRBV18 with TRBJ2-2, with no clear D. From germline, CDR1 is KGHSH and CDR2 LQKENI. Trimming took 5 bases from V and 0 from J, leaving 1 base between them. The CDR3 is 12 residues long. This CDR3 is CASSTNTGELFF. CDR3 nucleotides: TGTGCCAGCTCAACGAACACCGGGGAGCTGTTTTTT. Supplemented by reference TRBV18 and TRBJ2-2, the full variable domain reads NAGVMQNPRHLVRRRGQEARLRCSPMKGHSHVYWYRQLPEEGLKFMVYLQKENIIDESGMPKERFSAEFPKEGPSILRIQQVVRGDSAAYFCASSTNTGELFFGEGSRLTVL.

V usage is TRBV29-1 and J usage is TRBJ2-3, with D maybe TRBD2 (6 bases). V lost 8 bases to trimming and J lost 4 bases, with 10 bases between them. Germline assignment: CDR1 SQVTM and CDR2 ANQGSEA. The CDR3 loop spans 11 amino acids. This chain's CDR3 is CSIGGADTQYF. CDR3 in DNA: TGCAGCATCGGGGGAGCAGATACGCAGTATTTT.

The chain recombines TRBV4-1 with TRBJ2-2, with D perhaps matching TRBD2 (5 bases). This CDR3 region has 14 residues. Germline V lookup: CDR1 MGHRA, CDR2 YSYEKL. With 0 bases removed from V and 5 bases from J, the gap between germline ends came to 7 bases. The CDR3 region has the DNA TGCGCCAGCAGCCAAGATCCGGGGACCGGGGAGCTGTTTTTT. Protein sequence: CASSQDPGTGELFF.

The V and J genes are TRBV2 and TRBJ2-5; D is unclear. From germline, CDR1 is SNHLY and CDR2 FYNNEI. Trimming left V 8 bases short and J 3 bases short, with 10 bases between. The CDR3 runs to 12 residues. The CDR3, as DNA: TGTGCCAGCCTCCCCCGGGAAGAGACCCAGTACTTC. This translates into CASLPREETQYF. Drawing the rest from reference TRBV2 and TRBJ2-5, the complete variable domain is EPEVTQTPSHQVTQMGQEVILRCVPISNHLYFYWYRQILGQKVEFLVSFYNNEISEKSEIFDDQFSVERPDGSNFTLKIRSTKLEDSAMYFCASLPREETQYFGPGTRLLVL.

This clonotype appeared a few times. The chain uses TRBV7-6 and TRBJ2-7; D call uncertain. Trimming removed 1 base at V and 3 bases at J, with 13 bases between. Germline-derived CDR1 and CDR2 are SGHVS and FNYEAQ. This CDR3 is 15 amino acids long. The CDR3 sequence: CASSLDGEGFYEQYF. As DNA, the CDR3 is TGTGCCAGCAGCTTAGACGGAGAAGGTTTCTACGAGCAGTACTTC.

The V gene is TRBV7-9, the J gene TRBJ1-2; D unclear. This CDR3 comprises 15 residues. Trimming stripped 4 bases from V and 2 bases from J, with 14 bases between. Looked up from germline, CDR1 is SEHNR and CDR2 is FQNEAQ (reference sequence). In DNA form, the CDR3 reads TGTGCCAGCAGCTCCCCTGTTCAGGAAAACTATGGCTACACCTTC. It encodes CASSSPVQENYGYTF.

The chain uses TRBV4-2 and TRBJ1-5; D ambiguous. The CDR3 runs 12 residues. The ends were cut back, 3 bases at V and 5 bases at J, with 5 bases in the middle. Germline V lookup: CDR1 LGHNA, CDR2 YNFKEQ. The CDR3 DNA reads TGTGCCAGCAGCCAGATAGATCAGCCCCAGCATTTT. It codes for CASSQIDQPQHF.

This clonotype was seen a few times. The genes are TRBV27 and TRBJ2-2, with 7 bases fitting TRBD1. Per germline, CDR1 MNHEY and CDR2 SMNVEV (reference sequence). The V gene end was trimmed by 0 bases and the J gene end by 5 bases; junction bases not matched to a gene: 3. The CDR3 has 15 amino acids. CDR3 loop: CASSLSDRPTGELFF. In DNA form, the CDR3 reads TGTGCCAGCAGTTTATCGGACAGGCCGACCGGGGAGCTGTTTTTT.

There are a few counts of this clonotype. The chain joins TRBV27 to TRBJ1-5; tentative D call: TRBD1 (6 bases). Trimming removed 1 base at V and 5 bases at J, with 9 bases between. Germline CDR1 and CDR2: MNHEY and SMNVEV (reference sequence). The CDR3 has 14 residues. The DNA of the CDR3 is TGTGCCAGCAGTTTATGGGGGCCTGATCAGCCCCAGCATTTT. Translation: CASSLWGPDQPQHF.

This clonotype has ten or more counts. The gene calls are TRBV11-1 and TRBJ2-5; D ambiguous. The V end lost 3 bases, the J end lost 2 bases, and 7 bases lay between the germline ends. Germline V gene data show CDR1 as SGHAT and CDR2 as FQDESV (reference sequence). The CDR3 totals 13 residues. CDR3 bases: TGTGCCAGCAGCTTGGCCAATCAAGAGACCCAGTACTTC. Encoded protein: CASSLANQETQYF.

This rearrangement joins TRBV6-2 or TRBV6-3 to TRBJ1-2; D is possibly TRBD1 (5 bases). The V end was cut by 5 bases, the J end by 1 base, with 14 bases between. The CDR3 is made up of 15 amino acids. Germline CDR1 reads MNHEY; CDR2 reads SVGEGT. This chain's CDR3 is CASSPLTEHNYGYTF. In nucleotides, the CDR3 is TGTGCCAGCAGTCCCCTGACAGAGCATAACTATGGCTACACCTTC.